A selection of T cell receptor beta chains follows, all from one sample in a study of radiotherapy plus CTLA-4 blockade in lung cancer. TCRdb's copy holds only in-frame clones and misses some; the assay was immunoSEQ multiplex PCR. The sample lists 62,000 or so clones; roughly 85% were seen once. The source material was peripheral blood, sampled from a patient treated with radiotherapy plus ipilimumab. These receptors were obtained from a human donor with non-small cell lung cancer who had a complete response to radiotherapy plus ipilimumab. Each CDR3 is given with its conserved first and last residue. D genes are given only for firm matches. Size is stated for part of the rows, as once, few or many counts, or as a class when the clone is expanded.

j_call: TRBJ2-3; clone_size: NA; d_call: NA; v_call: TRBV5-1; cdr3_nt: TGCGCCAGCAGCTTGGACATTCACGCGCAGTATTTT; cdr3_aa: CASSLDIHAQYF
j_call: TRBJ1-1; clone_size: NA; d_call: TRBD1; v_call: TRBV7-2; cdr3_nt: TGTGCCAGCAGCCCCCGGGACAGGGCGACGAACACTGAAGCTTTCTTT; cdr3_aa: CASSPRDRATNTEAFF
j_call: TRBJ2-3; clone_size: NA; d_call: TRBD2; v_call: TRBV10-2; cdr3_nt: TGCGCCAGCAGCTTGCGGGGGGTTAGCACAGATACGCAGTATTTT; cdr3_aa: CASSLRGVSTDTQYF
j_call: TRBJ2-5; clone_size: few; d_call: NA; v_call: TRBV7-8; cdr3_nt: TGTGCCAGCAGCTTAGCCGGGACGAGTATACAAGAGACCCAGTACTTC; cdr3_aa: CASSLAGTSIQETQYF
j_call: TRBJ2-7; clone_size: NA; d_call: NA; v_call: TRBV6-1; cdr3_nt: TGTGCCAGCAGTCCTTCTCCCTCGGGAGCAGCTCGGTACTTC; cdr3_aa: CASSPSPSGAARYF
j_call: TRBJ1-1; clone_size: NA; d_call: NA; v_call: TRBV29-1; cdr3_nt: TGCAGCGTTGAGCTATACCCGGGACAACTTCTTCGAAACACTGAAGCTTTCTTT; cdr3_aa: CSVELYPGQLLRNTEAFF
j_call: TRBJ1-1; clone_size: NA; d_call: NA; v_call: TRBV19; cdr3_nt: TGTGCCTCAAAGAGATTGGGGGACAAGCGTATCTCGGAAGCTTTCTTT; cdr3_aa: CASKRLGDKRISEAFF
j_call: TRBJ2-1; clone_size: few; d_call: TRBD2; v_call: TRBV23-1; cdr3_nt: TGCGCCAGCAGTCAATGGCAGGGGACTAGCGGGAGGACCAACAATGAGCAGTTCTTC; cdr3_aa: CASSQWQGTSGRTNNEQFF
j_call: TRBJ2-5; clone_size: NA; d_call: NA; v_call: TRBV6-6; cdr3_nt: TGTGCCAGCAGTAACCGTTGGAGGGACCTCCAAGAGACCCAGTACTTC; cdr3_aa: CASSNRWRDLQETQYF
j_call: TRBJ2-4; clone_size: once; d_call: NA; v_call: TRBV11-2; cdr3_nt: TGTGCCAGCCGGCTTTTTGGATCGGCCAAAAACATTCAGTACTTC; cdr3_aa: CASRLFGSAKNIQYF